This entry lists 20 T cell receptor beta chains sequenced from one sample in a study of cytomegalovirus exposure and HLA in healthy donors. Use of 60 Vbeta and 13 Jbeta primers characterized the PCR. The assay was immunoSEQ multiplex PCR, and TCRdb's table has in-frame clones only and misses some. The profile shows roughly 190,000 clones, 75% to 85% of them singletons. Sample: PBMCs. These receptors were obtained from a woman aged 45-65 years in good health and CMV-seronegative.

The J gene is TRBJ2-7, the V gene TRBV10-3; weak D call: TRBD2 (5 bases). V shed 2 bases and J shed 0 bases, with 11 bases lying between them. The CDR3 runs 15 residues. From germline, CDR1 is ENHRY and CDR2 SYGVKD. CDR3 sequence (DNA): TGTGCCATCAGTGAGGGCGGGTGGAGCTCCTACGAGCAGTACTTC. Protein product: CAISEGGWSSYEQYF.

The chain employs TRBV4-3 and TRBJ2-7; TRBD2 matches at 7 bases. The ends lost 0 bases at V and 5 bases at J; junction bases unmatched: 10. CDR3 length: 16 amino acids. Germline assignment: CDR1 LGHNA and CDR2 YSLEER. CDR3 in DNA: TGCGCCAGCAGCCAAGATCTCAGCGGGGAGACTGACGAGCAGTACTTC. Residues: CASSQDLSGETDEQYF.

The chain has TRBV5-1 and TRBJ2-2; TRBD2 matches at 13 bases. Germline trimming cut 6 bases from V and 7 bases from J; bases unmatched to any gene: 9. The CDR3 extends over 16 amino acids. Looked up from germline, CDR1 is SGHRS and CDR2 is YFSETQ. The CDR3 spells CASTMRGTSGDGELFF. In DNA, the CDR3 is TGCGCCAGCACCATGCGCGGGACTAGCGGGGACGGGGAGCTGTTTTTT.

V gene TRBV2 combines with J gene TRBJ1-1, with TRBD1 as a possible D gene (5 bases). V lost 7 bases, J lost 6 bases, and 18 bases lay in between. This CDR3 is built from 14 residues. Germline V gene lookup returns CDR1 SNHLY and CDR2 FYNNEI. This CDR3 reads CASKTRRGTAEAFF. The CDR3 DNA reads as TGTGCCAGCAAGACCCGGAGGGGCACCGCTGAAGCTTTCTTT.

V usage is TRBV7-9 and J usage is TRBJ1-6, with 9 positions matching TRBD1. The CDR3 is 16 residues long. V was clipped by 8 bases and J by 9 bases; unmatched bases: 14. The V gene's germline CDR1 is SEHNR and CDR2 FQNEAQ (reference sequence). The CDR3 loop is CASDPSGGQGSSPLHF. CDR3 DNA sequence: TGTGCCAGCGACCCGAGCGGGGGACAGGGAAGTTCACCCCTCCACTTT.

V gene TRBV7-9 combines with J gene TRBJ1-2; 7 bases fit TRBD1. The CDR3 length is 14 residues. CDR1 is SEHNR, CDR2 FQNEAQ, per germline (reference sequence). Germline trimming cut 6 bases from V and 8 bases from J; bases unmatched to any gene: 12. In DNA, the CDR3 is TGTGCCAGCAGACCTAAGACAGGGTATGGAGGCTACACCTTC. Residues: CASRPKTGYGGYTF.

V gene TRBV10-3 combines with J gene TRBJ1-2, with a weak D call TRBD1 (5 bases). V gave up 3 bases and J gave up 3 bases, with 5 bases separating them. Per germline, CDR1 ENHRY and CDR2 SYGVKD. The CDR3 extends over 12 amino acids. CDR3 coding DNA: TGTGCCATCAGTGACAGGGACTATGGCTACACCTTC. It translates to CAISDRDYGYTF.

This clone showed up just a few times. The V and J genes are TRBV9 and TRBJ2-3; 7 nucleotides agree with TRBD1. With 3 bases clipped from V and 3 bases from J, the junction kept 7 bases outside the gene matches. The germline CDR1 and CDR2 sequences are SGDLS and YYNGEE. The CDR3 spans 15 residues. The chain's CDR3 is CASSGSTGRTDTQYF. CDR3 in DNA: TGTGCCAGCAGCGGATCGACAGGGAGAACAGATACGCAGTATTTT.

V gene TRBV25-1 combines with J gene TRBJ1-1, with no clear D. CDR1 is MGHDK and CDR2 is SYGVNS in the germline V gene. The CDR3 loop spans 14 amino acids. V was clipped by 6 bases and J by 7 bases, with 18 bases between them. The CDR3 coding sequence is TGTGCCAGCAGCTTACGGTCCATTGATGGTGAAGCTTTCTTT. Amino acids: CASSLRSIDGEAFF. The variable domain in full, with the rest retrieved from reference TRBV25-1 and TRBJ1-1, is EADIYQTPRYLVIGTGKKITLECSQTMGHDKMYWYQQDPGMELHLIHYSYGVNSTEKGDLSSESTVSRIRTEHFPLTLESARPSHTSQYLCASSLRSIDGEAFFGQGTRLTVV.

This chain links TRBV15 with TRBJ2-7; D uncertain. The germline V and J ends were trimmed by 0 bases and 0 bases, with 6 bases remaining between them. Germline V gene sequence: CDR1 LNHNV, CDR2 YYDKDF (reference sequence). The CDR3 spans 14 residues. This CDR3 is CATSREIDSYEQYF. In DNA form, the CDR3 reads TGTGCCACCAGCAGAGAGATAGACTCCTACGAGCAGTACTTC.

The chain combines TRBV7-8 with TRBJ2-7; 11 nucleotides align to TRBD2. The CDR3 is made up of 16 amino acids. Looked up from germline, CDR1 is SGHVS and CDR2 is FQNEAQ. J lost 2 bases, V lost 5 bases, and 8 bases had no gene match. The chain's CDR3 is CASSPTSGRNPYEQYF. For the CDR3, the DNA is TGTGCCAGCAGCCCAACTAGCGGGAGAAATCCCTACGAGCAGTACTTC.

The CDR3: CASSTRLDLKFF. CDR3 sequence (DNA): TGTGCCAGCAGCACCCGACTAGATTTGAAGTTCTTC. The chain employs TRBV28 and TRBJ2-1, with D perhaps TRBD2 (6 bases). V was shortened by 6 bases and J by 14 bases, with 17 bases between the two germline ends. CDR1 and CDR2 from the germline V gene are MDHEN and SYDVKM. The CDR3 totals 12 residues.

This rearrangement joins TRBV19 to TRBJ1-5, with D tentatively TRBD1 (5 bases). The CDR3 runs 14 residues. V was clipped by 5 bases and J by 1 base, with 9 bases between them. Germline CDR1 LNHDA, CDR2 SQIVND (reference sequence). The CDR3 region has the DNA TGTGCCAGTAGTGAAGGGGCCAGCAATCAGCCCCAGCATTTT. Protein product: CASSEGASNQPQHF.

This clone appeared a single time. This chain uses TRBV4-1 with TRBJ2-4; D gene ambiguous. V was pared by 0 bases and J by 11 bases, with 11 bases between. In germline, CDR1 is MGHRA, CDR2 YSYEKL. The CDR3 length is 13 residues. The DNA for the CDR3 is TGCGCCAGCAGCCAAGATTTCCCGGGTCTTCAGTACTTC. This encodes CASSQDFPGLQYF.

For the CDR3, the DNA is TGTGCCAGCAGCCCCGGCGGGGCAAGGGAAAAACTGTTTTTT. Translating it yields CASSPGGAREKLFF. The gene calls are TRBV28 and TRBJ1-4, with a weak D call TRBD1 (5 bases). Germline loops: CDR1 MDHEN, CDR2 SYDVKM. The CDR3 length is 14 residues. Trimming pared 6 bases from V and 8 bases from J, leaving 16 bases between.

The chain has TRBV27 and TRBJ2-3; 7 nucleotides align to TRBD1. The CDR3 loop spans 15 amino acids. Germline CDR1 and CDR2: MNHEY and SMNVEV (reference sequence). V shed 3 bases, J shed 1 base, and the junction held 4 bases outside the gene matches. CDR3 DNA sequence: TGTGCCAGCAGTTTTGACGGACAGGGCACAGATACGCAGTATTTT. The encoded protein is CASSFDGQGTDTQYF.

The chain employs TRBV7-2 and TRBJ1-3; the D is unclear. The CDR3 is made up of 16 amino acids. Germline values: CDR1 SGHTA, CDR2 FQGNSA. V was trimmed by 5 bases and J by 0 bases, leaving 14 bases between them. CDR3 sequence reads: CASSDSPASSGNTIYF. CDR3 sequence (DNA): TGTGCCAGCAGCGACTCTCCGGCGAGCTCTGGAAACACCATATATTTT. Based on the CDR3 plus reference TRBV7-2 and TRBJ1-3, the full variable domain is GAGVSQSPSNKVTEKGKDVELRCDPISGHTALYWYRQSLGQGLEFLIYFQGNSAPDKSGLPSDRFSAERTGGSVSTLTIQRTQQEDSAVYLCASSDSPASSGNTIYFGEGSWLTVV.

This chain uses TRBV7-7 with TRBJ1-5; D ambiguous. The V and J ends lost 0 bases and 5 bases respectively, with 5 bases between them. The CDR3 has 13 amino acids. CDR1 and CDR2 from the germline V gene are SSHAT and FNYEAQ (reference sequence). The CDR3 DNA sequence: TGTGCCAGCAGCTTAGCTGAGGATCAGCCCCAGCATTTT. Translating gives CASSLAEDQPQHF. Together with reference TRBV7-7 and TRBJ1-5, the CDR3 gives the full variable domain: GAGVSQSPRYKVTKRGQDVTLRCDPISSHATLYWYQQALGQGPEFLTYFNYEAQPDKSGLPSDRFSAERPEGSISTLTIQRTEQRDSAMYRCASSLAEDQPQHFGDGTRLSIL.

This clone was seen a handful of times. The V and J genes are TRBV18 and TRBJ1-1; D perhaps matches TRBD1 (5 bases). Germline loops: CDR1 KGHSH, CDR2 LQKENI. The CDR3 runs to 15 residues. Trimming cost V 0 bases and J 3 bases, with 11 bases left between them. CDR3 bases: TGTGCCAGCTCACCACCGGTCCAGGGCTACACTGAAGCTTTCTTT. Translated: CASSPPVQGYTEAFF.

This chain uses TRBV11-2 with TRBJ2-1; D is undetermined. The CDR3 totals 14 residues. Trimming took 5 bases from V and 6 from J, leaving 14 bases between them. The germline gives CDR1 SGHAT, CDR2 FQNNGV. The CDR3 region has the DNA TGTGCCAGCAGCCAAACGACGGGTACCAATGAGCAGTTCTTC. This sequence encodes CASSQTTGTNEQFF.